Below, one TCR beta chain is given with its context. V was pared by 8 bases and J by 4 bases, with 7 bases of the junction left unmatched. Per the germline V gene, CDR1 is GTSNPN and CDR2 is SVGIG (reference sequence). The CDR3 is made up of 13 amino acids. This entry comes from a study of blood T cell repertoires in COVID-19. Study details: Samples representing acute and convalescent COVID-19 were sourced from the United States, Italy and Spain. Nucleic acid was either cDNA or gDNA, and it came from T cells, B-cell-depleted T cells, or PBMCs.

As handled by the study authors: Estimated nucleated cell counts came from reference gene primer amplification. This table comes from immunoSEQ multiplex PCR, and its TCRdb copy is limited to in-frame clones, with some not included. V and J calls and clone size are as listed in that table; D and trimming were resolved from the DNA. The profile shows about 270,000 clones, 86% of them singletons. The chain has TRBV30 and TRBJ1-3; 8 bases align to TRBD1. This receptor was taken from a man aged 40-55 years with active or convalescent COVID-19. The sequencing input was peripheral blood. DNA of the CDR3: TGTGCCGTCTCCAGGGGGCGAGGAAACACCATATATTTT. It is translated as CAVSRGRGNTIYF.